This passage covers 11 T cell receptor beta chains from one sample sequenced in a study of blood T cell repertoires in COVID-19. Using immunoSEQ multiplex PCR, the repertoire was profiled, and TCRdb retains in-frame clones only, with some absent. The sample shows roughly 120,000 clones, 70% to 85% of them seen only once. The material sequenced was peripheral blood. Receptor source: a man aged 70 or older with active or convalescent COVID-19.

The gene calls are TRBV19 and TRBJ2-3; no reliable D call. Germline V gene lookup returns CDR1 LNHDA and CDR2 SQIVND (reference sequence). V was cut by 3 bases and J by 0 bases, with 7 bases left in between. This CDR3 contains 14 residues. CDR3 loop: CASSMTPSTDTQYF. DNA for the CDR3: TGTGCCAGTAGTATGACACCTAGCACAGATACGCAGTATTTT.

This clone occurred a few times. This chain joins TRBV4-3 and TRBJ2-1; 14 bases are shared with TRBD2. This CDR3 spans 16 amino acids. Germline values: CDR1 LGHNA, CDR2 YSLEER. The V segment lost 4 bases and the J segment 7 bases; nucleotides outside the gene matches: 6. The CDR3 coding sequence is TGCGCCAGCAGCCTCGACCGACTAGCGGGAGGGAATGAGCAGTTCTTC. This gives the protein CASSLDRLAGGNEQFF.

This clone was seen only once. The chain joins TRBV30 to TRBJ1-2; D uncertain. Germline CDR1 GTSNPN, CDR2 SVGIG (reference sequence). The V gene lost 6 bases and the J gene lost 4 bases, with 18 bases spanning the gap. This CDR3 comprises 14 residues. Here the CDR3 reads CACTAQPGVYGYTF. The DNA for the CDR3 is TGTGCCTGTACGGCCCAACCCGGAGTCTATGGCTACACCTTC.

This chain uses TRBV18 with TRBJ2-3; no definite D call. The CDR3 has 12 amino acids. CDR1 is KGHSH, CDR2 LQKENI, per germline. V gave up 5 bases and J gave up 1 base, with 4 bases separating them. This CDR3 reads CASSSGTDTQYF. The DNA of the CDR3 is TGTGCCAGCTCATCGGGCACAGATACGCAGTATTTT.

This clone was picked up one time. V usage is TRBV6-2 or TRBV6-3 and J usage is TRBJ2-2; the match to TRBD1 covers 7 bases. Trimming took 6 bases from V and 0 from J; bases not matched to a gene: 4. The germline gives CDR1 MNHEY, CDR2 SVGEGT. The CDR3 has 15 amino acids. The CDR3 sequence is CASSRQGANTGELFF. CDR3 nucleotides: TGTGCCAGCAGCCGCCAGGGGGCGAACACCGGGGAGCTGTTTTTT.

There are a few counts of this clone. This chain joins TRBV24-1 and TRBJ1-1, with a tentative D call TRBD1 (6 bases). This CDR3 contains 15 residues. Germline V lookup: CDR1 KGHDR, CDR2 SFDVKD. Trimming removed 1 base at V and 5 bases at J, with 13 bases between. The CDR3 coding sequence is TGTGCCACCAGTGATTTAGGGGGGGCAGAAACTGAAGCTTTCTTT. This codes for CATSDLGGAETEAFF.

The CDR3 reads CASSVGPTPNQPQHF. In nucleotides, the CDR3 is TGTGCCAGCAGCGTAGGGCCGACACCCAATCAGCCCCAGCATTTT. This chain links TRBV9 with TRBJ1-5, with unresolved D. Germline V gene lookup returns CDR1 SGDLS and CDR2 YYNGEE. V gave up 0 bases and J gave up 3 bases, with 10 bases separating them. The CDR3 is made up of 15 amino acids.

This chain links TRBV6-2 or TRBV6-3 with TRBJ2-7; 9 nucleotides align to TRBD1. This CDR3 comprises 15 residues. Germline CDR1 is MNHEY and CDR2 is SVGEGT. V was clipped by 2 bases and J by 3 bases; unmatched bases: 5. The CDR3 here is CASSYGGTGRYEQYF. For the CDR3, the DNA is TGTGCCAGCAGTTACGGTGGGACAGGGCGCTACGAGCAGTACTTC.

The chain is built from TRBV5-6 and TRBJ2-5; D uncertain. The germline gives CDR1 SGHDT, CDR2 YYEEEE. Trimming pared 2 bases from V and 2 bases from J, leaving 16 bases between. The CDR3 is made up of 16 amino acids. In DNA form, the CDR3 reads TGTGCCAGCAGCTTTTATCAGGCGAACACTCAAGAGACCCAGTACTTC. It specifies CASSFYQANTQETQYF.

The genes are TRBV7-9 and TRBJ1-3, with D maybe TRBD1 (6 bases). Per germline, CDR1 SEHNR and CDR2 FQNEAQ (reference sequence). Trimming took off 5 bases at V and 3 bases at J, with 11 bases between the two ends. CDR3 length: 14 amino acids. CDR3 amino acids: CASSPATGGNTIYF. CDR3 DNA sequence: TGTGCCAGCAGCCCCGCGACAGGTGGAAACACCATATATTTT.

The CDR3 region has the DNA TGTGCCAGCTCACCACTAGCGGGAGTTGCGTACGAGCAGTACTTC. Encoded protein: CASSPLAGVAYEQYF. V is TRBV18 and J is TRBJ2-7; the match to TRBD2 covers 9 bases. V dropped 1 base and J dropped 4; count of bases not matched to a gene: 5. This CDR3 contains 15 residues. CDR1 and CDR2 from the germline V gene are KGHSH and LQKENI.